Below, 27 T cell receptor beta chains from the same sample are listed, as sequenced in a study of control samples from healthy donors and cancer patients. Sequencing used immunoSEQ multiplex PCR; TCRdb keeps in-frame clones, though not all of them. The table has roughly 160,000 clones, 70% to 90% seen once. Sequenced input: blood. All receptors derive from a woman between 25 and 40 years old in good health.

CDR3 sequence reads: CAWGKDREYNSPLHF. The CDR3 nucleotides read TGTGCCTGGGGGAAGGACAGGGAGTATAATTCACCCCTCCACTTT. V is TRBV30 and J is TRBJ1-6; 8 nucleotides match TRBD1. There are 15 residues in the CDR3. V trimming: 5 bases; J trimming: 4 bases; junction bases outside the gene matches: 7. Per germline, CDR1 GTSNPN and CDR2 SVGIG (reference sequence).

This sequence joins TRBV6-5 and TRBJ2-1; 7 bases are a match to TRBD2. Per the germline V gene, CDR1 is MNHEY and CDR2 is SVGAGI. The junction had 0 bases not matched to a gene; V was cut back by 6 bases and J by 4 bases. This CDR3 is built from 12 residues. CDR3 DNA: TGTGCCAGCAGGGGAGGGTACAATGAGCAGTTCTTC. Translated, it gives CASRGGYNEQFF.

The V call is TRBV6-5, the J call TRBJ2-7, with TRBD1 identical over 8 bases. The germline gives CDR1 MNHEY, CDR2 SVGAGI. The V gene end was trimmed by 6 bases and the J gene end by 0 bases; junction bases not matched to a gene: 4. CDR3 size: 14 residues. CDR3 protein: CASSLTGGSYEQYF. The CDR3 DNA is TGTGCCAGCAGCCTAACAGGGGGCTCCTACGAGCAGTACTTC.

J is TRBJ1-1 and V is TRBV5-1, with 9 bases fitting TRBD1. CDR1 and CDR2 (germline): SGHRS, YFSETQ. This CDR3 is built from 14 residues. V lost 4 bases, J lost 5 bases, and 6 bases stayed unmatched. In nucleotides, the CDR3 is TGCGCCAGCAGCGCAGGGACAGGGAGTACTGAAGCTTTCTTT. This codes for CASSAGTGSTEAFF.

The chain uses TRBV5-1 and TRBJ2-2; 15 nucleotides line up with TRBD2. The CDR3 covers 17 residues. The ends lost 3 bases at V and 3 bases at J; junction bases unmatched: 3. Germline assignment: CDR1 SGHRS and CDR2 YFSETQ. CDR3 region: CASSSGLAGGDTGELFF. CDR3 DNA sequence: TGCGCCAGCAGCTCGGGACTAGCGGGAGGCGACACCGGGGAGCTGTTTTTT.

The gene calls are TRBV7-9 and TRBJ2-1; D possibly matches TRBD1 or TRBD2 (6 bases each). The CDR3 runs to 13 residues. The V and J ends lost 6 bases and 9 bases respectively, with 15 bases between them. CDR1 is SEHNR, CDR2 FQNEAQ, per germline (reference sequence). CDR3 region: CASRGGSEAEQFF. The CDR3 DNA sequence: TGTGCCAGCAGGGGGGGCAGTGAGGCTGAGCAGTTCTTC.

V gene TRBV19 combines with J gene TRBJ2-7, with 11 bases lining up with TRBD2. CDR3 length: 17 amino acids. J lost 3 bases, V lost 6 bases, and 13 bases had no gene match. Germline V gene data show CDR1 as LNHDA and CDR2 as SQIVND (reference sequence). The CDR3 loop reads CASSPGTSGTRLYEQYF. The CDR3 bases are TGTGCCAGTAGCCCCGGGACTAGCGGCACTCGCCTCTACGAGCAGTACTTC. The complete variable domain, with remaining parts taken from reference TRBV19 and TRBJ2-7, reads DGGITQSPKYLFRKEGQNVTLSCEQNLNHDAMYWYRQDPGQGLRLIYYSQIVNDFQKGDIAEGYSVSREKKESFPLTVTSAQKNPTAFYLCASSPGTSGTRLYEQYFGPGTRLTVT.

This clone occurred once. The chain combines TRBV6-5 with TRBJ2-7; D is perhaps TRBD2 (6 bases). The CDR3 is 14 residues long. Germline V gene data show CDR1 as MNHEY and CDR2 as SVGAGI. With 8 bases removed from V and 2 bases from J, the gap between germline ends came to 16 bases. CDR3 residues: CASAPGTRTYEQYF. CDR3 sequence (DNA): TGTGCCAGCGCGCCCGGGACTCGCACCTACGAGCAGTACTTC.

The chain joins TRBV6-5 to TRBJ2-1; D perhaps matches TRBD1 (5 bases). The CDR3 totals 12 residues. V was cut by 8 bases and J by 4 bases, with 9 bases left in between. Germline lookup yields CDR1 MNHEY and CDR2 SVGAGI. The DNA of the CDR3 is TGTGCCAGCTCGTCAGGGTACAATGAGCAGTTCTTC. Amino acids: CASSSGYNEQFF.

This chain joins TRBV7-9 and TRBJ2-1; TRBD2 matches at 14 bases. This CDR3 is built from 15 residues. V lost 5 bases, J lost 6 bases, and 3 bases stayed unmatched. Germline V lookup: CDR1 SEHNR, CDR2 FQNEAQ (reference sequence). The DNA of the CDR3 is TGTGCCAGCAGCGTGGGGACTAGCGGGGGCAATGAGCAGTTCTTC. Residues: CASSVGTSGGNEQFF.

The CDR3, as DNA: TGCAGCGTTGCCTCAGGGGATGGCAATCAGCCCCAGCATTTT. As protein: CSVASGDGNQPQHF. The V and J genes are TRBV29-1 and TRBJ1-5; tentative D call: TRBD1 (6 bases). The CDR3 runs to 14 residues. V lost 4 bases and J lost 2, with 12 bases in between. Germline loops: CDR1 SQVTM, CDR2 ANQGSEA.

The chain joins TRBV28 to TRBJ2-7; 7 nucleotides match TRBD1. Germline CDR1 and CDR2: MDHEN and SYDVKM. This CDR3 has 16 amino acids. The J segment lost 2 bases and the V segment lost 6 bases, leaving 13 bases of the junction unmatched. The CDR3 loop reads CASSRPGTVTAYEQYF. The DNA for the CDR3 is TGTGCCAGCAGCCGCCCCGGGACAGTCACAGCCTACGAGCAGTACTTC. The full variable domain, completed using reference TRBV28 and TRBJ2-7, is DVKVTQSSRYLVKRTGEKVFLECVQDMDHENMFWYRQDPGLGLRLIYFSYDVKMKEKGDIPEGYSVSREKKERFSLILESASTNQTSMYLCASSRPGTVTAYEQYFGPGTRLTVT.

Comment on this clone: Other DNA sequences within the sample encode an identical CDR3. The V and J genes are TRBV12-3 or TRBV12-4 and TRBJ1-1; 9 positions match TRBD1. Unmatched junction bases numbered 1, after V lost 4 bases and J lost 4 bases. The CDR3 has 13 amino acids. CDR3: CASSSTGGTEAFF. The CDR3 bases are TGTGCCAGCAGTTCGACAGGGGGCACTGAAGCTTTCTTT.

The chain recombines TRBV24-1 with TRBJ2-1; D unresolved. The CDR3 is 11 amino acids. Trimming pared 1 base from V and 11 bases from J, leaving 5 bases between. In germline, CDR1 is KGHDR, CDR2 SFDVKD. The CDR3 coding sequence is TGTGCCACCAGTGATTTCTTCCAGCAGTTCTTC. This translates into CATSDFFQQFF.

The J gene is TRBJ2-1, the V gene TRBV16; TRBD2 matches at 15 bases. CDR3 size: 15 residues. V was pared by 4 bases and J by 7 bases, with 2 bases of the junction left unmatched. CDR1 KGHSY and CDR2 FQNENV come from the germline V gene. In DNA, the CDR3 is TGTGCCAGCAGCCCAGGGACTAGCGGGAGGAATGAGCAGTTCTTC. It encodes CASSPGTSGRNEQFF.

CDR3 sequence: CASSFDVRGNTIYF. The CDR3, as DNA: TGTGCCAGCAGCTTTGACGTAAGGGGAAACACCATATATTTT. This chain joins TRBV7-9 and TRBJ1-3; no reliable D call. Deletions cut 3 bases from V and 4 bases from J, with 10 bases between. CDR3 length equals 14 residues. Germline-derived CDR1 and CDR2 are SEHNR and FQNEAQ (reference sequence). The entire variable domain, with the rest obtained from reference TRBV7-9 and TRBJ1-3, is as follows: DTGVSQNPRHKITKRGQNVTFRCDPISEHNRLYWYRQTLGQGPEFLTYFQNEAQLEKSRLLSDRFSAERPKGSFSTLEIQRTEQGDSAMYLCASSFDVRGNTIYFGEGSWLTVV.

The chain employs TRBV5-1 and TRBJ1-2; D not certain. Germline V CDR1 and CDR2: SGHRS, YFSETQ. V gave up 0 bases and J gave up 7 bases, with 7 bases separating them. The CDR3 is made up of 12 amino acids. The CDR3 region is CASSLGFTGYTF. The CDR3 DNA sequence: TGCGCCAGCAGCTTGGGTTTTACTGGCTACACCTTC.

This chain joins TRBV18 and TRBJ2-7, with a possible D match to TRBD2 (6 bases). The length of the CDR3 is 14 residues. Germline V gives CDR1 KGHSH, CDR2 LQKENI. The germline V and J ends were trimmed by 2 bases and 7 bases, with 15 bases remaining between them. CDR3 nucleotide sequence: TGTGCCAGCTCACCATCGGGGGATTTGGGTGAGCAGTACGTC. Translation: CASSPSGDLGEQYV.

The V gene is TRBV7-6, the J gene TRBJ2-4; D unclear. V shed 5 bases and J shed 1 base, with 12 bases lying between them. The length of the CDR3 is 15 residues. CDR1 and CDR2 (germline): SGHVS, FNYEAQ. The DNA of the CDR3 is TGTGCCAGCAGCCCCTCCGGTAGCGCCAAAAACATTCAGTACTTC. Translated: CASSPSGSAKNIQYF. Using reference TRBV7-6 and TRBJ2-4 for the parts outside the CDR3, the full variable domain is GAGVSQSPRYKVTKRGQDVALRCDPISGHVSLYWYRQALGQGPEFLTYFNYEAQQDKSGLPNDRFSAERPEGSISTLTIQRTEQRDSAMYRCASSPSGSAKNIQYFGAGTRLSVL.

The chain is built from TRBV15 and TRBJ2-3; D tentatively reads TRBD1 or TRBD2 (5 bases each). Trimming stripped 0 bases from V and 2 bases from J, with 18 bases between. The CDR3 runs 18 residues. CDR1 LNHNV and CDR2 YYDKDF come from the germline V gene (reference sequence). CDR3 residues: CATSRDLGAVPLTDTQYF. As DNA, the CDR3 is TGTGCCACCAGCAGAGACCTCGGGGCCGTACCACTCACAGATACGCAGTATTTT.

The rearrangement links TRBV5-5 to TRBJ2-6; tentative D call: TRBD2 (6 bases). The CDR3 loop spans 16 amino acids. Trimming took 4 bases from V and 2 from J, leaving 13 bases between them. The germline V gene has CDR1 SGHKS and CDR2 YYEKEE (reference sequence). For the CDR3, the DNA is TGTGCCAGCAGCACAATGGGGGGAACTGGGGCCAACGTCCTGACTTTC. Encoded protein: CASSTMGGTGANVLTF.

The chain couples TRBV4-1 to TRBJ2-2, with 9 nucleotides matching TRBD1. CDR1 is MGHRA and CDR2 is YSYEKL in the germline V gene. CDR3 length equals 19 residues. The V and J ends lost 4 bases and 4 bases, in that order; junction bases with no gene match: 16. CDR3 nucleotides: TGCGCCAGCAGCCCCGGATCGAGGGACAGGGTAATTGGCACCGGGGAGCTGTTTTTT. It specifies CASSPGSRDRVIGTGELFF.

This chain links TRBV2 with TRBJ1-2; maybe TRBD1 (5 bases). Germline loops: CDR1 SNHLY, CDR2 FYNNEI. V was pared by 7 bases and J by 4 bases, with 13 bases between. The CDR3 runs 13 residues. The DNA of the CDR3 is TGTGCCAGCACCGAGGGACTCGGCTATGGCTACACCTTC. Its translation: CASTEGLGYGYTF.

The CDR3: CASSQYPAGGPGTQYF. The CDR3 nucleotides read TGTGCCAGCAGCCAGTATCCAGCGGGGGGGCCAGGGACCCAGTACTTC. The chain recombines TRBV14 with TRBJ2-5; 10 bases fit TRBD2. This CDR3 has 16 residues. Germline V CDR1 and CDR2: SGHDN, FVKESK. With 3 bases clipped from V and 7 bases from J, the junction kept 11 bases outside the gene matches.

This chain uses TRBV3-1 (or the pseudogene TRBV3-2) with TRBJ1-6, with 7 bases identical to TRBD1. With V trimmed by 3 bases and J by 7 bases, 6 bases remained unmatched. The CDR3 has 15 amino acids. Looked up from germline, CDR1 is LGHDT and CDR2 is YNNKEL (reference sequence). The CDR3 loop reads CASSQDRLVNSPLHF. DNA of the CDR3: TGTGCCAGCAGCCAGGACAGGCTAGTCAATTCACCCCTCCACTTT.

Written as DNA, the CDR3 is TGTGCCACCAGTGACCGGACAGGGTTTCAAGAGACCCAGTACTTC. Translated: CATSDRTGFQETQYF. The chain combines TRBV24-1 with TRBJ2-5, with 8 bases aligning to TRBD1. Per germline, CDR1 KGHDR and CDR2 SFDVKD. V was pared by 4 bases and J by 2 bases, with 5 bases of the junction left unmatched. This CDR3 region has 15 residues.

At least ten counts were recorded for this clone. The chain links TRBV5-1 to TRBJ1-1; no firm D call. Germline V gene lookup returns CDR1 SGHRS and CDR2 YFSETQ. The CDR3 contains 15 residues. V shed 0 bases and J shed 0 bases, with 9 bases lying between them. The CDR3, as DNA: TGCGCCAGCAGCTTGGAACAGATAGTGAACACTGAAGCTTTCTTT. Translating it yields CASSLEQIVNTEAFF.